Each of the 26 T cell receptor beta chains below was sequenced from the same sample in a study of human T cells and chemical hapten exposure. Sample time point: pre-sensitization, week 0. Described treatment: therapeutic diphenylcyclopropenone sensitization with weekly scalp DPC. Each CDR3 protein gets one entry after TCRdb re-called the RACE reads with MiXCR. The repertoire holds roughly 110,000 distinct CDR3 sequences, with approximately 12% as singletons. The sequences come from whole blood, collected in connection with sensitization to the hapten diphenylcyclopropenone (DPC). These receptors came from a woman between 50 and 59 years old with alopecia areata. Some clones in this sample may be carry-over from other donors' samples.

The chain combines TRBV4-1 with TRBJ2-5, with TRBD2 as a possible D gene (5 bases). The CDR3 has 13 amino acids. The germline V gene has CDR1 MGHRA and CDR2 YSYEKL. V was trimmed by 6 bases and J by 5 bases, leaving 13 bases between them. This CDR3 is CASSLSSAETQYF. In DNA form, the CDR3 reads TGCGCCAGCAGTCTTAGTAGCGCGGAGACCCAGTACTTC.

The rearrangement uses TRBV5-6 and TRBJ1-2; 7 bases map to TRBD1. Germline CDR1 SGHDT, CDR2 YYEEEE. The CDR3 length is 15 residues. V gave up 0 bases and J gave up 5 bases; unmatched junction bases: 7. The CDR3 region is CASSLGDRTLYGYTF. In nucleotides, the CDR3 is TGTGCCAGCAGCTTGGGGGACAGAACTCTGTATGGCTACACCTTC.

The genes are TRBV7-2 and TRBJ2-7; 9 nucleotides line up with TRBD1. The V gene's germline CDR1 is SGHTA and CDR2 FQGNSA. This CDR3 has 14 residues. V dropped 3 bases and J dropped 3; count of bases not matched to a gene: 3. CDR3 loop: CASSFDRGNYEQYF. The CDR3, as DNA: TGTGCCAGCAGCTTTGACAGGGGGAACTACGAGCAGTACTTC. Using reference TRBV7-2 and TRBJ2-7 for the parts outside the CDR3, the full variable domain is GAGVSQSPSNKVTEKGKDVELRCDPISGHTALYWYRQSLGQGLEFLIYFQGNSAPDKSGLPSDRFSAERTGGSVSTLTIQRTQQEDSAVYLCASSFDRGNYEQYFGPGTRLTVT.

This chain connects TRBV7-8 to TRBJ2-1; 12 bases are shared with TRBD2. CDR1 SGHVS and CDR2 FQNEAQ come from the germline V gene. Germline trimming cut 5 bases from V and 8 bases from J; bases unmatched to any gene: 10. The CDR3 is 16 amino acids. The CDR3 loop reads CASSPTTSGSFYEQFF. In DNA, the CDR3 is TGTGCCAGCAGCCCAACGACTAGCGGGAGTTTCTATGAGCAGTTCTTC.

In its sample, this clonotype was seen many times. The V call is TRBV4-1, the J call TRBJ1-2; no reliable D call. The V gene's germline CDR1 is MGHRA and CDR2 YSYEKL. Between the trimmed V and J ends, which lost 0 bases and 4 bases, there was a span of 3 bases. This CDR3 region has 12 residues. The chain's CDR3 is CASSQDGYGYTF. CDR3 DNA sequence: TGCGCCAGCAGCCAAGATGGCTATGGCTACACCTTC.

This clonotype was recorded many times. The CDR3 DNA follows: TGTGCCAGCAGCCAGGGAATAGCGGACTCCTACAATGAGCAGTTCTTC. It codes for CASSQGIADSYNEQFF. J is TRBJ2-1 and V is TRBV3-1, with a weak D call TRBD2 (6 bases). Trimming left V 3 bases short and J 0 bases short, with 12 bases between. Per the germline V gene, CDR1 is LGHDT and CDR2 is YNNKEL (reference sequence). The CDR3 runs 16 residues.

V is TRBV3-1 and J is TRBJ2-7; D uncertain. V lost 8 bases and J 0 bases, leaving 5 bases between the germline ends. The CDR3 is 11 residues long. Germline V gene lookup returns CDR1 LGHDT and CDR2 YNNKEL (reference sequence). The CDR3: CASRTSYEQYF. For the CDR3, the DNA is TGTGCCAGCCGGACCTCCTACGAGCAGTACTTC.

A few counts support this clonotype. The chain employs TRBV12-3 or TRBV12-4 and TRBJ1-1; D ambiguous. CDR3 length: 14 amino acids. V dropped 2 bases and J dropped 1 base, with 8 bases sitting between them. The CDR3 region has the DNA TGTGCCAGCAGTTTAACAAAGCAGAACACTGAAGCTTTCTTT. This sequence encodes CASSLTKQNTEAFF.

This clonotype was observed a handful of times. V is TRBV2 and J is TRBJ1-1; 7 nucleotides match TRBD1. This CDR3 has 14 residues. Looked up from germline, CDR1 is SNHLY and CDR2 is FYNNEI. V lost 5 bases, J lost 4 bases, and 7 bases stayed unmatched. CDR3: CASSTGVMSTEAFF. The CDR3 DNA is TGTGCCAGCAGTACAGGGGTAATGAGCACTGAAGCTTTCTTT. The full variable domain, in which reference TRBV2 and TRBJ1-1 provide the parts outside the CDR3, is EPEVTQTPSHQVTQMGQEVILRCVPISNHLYFYWYRQILGQKVEFLVSFYNNEISEKSEIFDDQFSVERPDGSNFTLKIRSTKLEDSAMYFCASSTGVMSTEAFFGQGTRLTVV.

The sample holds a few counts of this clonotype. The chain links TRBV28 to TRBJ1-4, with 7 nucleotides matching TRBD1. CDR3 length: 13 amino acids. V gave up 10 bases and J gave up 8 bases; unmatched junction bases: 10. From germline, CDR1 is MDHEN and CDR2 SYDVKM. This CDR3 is CAIPGTAGEKLFF. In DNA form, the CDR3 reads TGTGCCATCCCAGGGACAGCGGGGGAAAAACTGTTTTTT.

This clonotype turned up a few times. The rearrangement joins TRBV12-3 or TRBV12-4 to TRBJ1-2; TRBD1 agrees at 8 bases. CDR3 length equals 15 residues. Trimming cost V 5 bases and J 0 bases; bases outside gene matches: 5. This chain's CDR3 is CASSPRGQANYGYTF. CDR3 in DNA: TGTGCCAGCAGTCCCCGGGGACAGGCTAACTATGGCTACACCTTC.

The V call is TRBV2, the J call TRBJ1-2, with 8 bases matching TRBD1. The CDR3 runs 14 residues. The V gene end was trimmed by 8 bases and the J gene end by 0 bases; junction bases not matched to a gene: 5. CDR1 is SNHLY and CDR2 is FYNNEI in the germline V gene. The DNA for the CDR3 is TGTGCCAGCCAGGACAGGGTAGCTAACTATGGCTACACCTTC. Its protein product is CASQDRVANYGYTF.

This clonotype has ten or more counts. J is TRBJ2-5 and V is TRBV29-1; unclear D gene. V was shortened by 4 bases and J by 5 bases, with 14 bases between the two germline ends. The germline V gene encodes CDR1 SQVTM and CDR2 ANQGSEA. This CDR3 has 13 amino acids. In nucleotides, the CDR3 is TGCAGCGTTGTTTGGTCGGCGTGGGAGACCCAGTACTTC. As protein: CSVVWSAWETQYF.

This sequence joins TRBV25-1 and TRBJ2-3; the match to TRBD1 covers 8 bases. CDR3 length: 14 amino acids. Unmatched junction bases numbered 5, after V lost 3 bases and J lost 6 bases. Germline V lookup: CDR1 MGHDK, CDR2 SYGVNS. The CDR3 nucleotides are TGTGCCAGCAGTGAGACAGGGGCTAGGGATACGCAGTATTTT. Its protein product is CASSETGARDTQYF. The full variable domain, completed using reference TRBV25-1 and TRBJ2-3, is EADIYQTPRYLVIGTGKKITLECSQTMGHDKMYWYQQDPGMELHLIHYSYGVNSTEKGDLSSESTVSRIRTEHFPLTLESARPSHTSQYLCASSETGARDTQYFGPGTRLTVL.

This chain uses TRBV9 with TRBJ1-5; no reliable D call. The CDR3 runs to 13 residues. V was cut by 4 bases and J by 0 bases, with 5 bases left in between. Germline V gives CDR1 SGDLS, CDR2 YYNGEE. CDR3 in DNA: TGTGCCAGCAGCACGGATAGCAATCAGCCCCAGCATTTT. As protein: CASSTDSNQPQHF.

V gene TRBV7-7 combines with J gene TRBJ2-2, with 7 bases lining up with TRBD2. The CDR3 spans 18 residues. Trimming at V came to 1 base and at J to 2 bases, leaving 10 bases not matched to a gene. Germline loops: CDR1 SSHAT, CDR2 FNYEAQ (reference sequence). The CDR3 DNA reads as TGTGCCAGCAGCTTAGTGGGAGGGGTCGTCCCAAACACCGGGGAGCTGTTTTTT. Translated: CASSLVGGVVPNTGELFF.

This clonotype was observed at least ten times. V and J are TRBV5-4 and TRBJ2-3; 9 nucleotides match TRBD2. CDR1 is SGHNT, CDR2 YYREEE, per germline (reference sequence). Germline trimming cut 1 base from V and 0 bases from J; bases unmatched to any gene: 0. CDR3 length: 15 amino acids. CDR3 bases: TGTGCCAGCAGCTTGACTAGCGGGAGCACAGATACGCAGTATTTT. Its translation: CASSLTSGSTDTQYF.

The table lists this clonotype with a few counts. CDR3 sequence: CASSSNSQSRGPYEQYF. CDR3 DNA sequence: TGTGCCAGCAGCTCAAACTCCCAAAGCAGGGGACCCTACGAGCAGTACTTC. The chain couples TRBV11-2 to TRBJ2-7, with D possibly matching TRBD1 (6 bases). The ends were cut back, 4 bases at V and 2 bases at J, with 21 bases in the middle. CDR1 is SGHAT and CDR2 is FQNNGV in the germline V gene. This CDR3 has 17 amino acids.

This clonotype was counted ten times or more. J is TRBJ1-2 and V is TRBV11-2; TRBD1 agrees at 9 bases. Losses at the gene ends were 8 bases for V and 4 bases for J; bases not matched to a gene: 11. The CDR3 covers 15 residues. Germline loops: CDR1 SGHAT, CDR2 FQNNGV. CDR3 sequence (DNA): TGTGCCAGCCGCCGGACAGGGGATTATTTCTATGGCTACACCTTC. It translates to CASRRTGDYFYGYTF.

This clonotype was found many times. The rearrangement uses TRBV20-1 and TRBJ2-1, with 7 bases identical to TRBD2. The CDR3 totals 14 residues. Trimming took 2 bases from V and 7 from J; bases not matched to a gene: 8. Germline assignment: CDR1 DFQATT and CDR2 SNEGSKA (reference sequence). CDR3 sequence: CSARWGGSGNEQFF. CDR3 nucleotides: TGCAGTGCTAGATGGGGCGGGAGTGGTAATGAGCAGTTCTTC.

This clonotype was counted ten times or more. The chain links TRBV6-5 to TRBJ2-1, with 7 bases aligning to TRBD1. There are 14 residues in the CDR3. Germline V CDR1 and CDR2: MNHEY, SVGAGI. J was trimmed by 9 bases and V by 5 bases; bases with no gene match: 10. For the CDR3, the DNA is TGTGCCAGCAGTAGGGACAGTCCTCGGGGTGAGCAGTTCTTC. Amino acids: CASSRDSPRGEQFF.

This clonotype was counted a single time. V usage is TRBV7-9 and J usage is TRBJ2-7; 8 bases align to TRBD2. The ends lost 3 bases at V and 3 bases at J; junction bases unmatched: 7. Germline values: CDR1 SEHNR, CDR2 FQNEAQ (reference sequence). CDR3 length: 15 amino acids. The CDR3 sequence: CASSLVAGGYYEQYF. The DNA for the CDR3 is TGTGCCAGCAGCTTGGTCGCGGGGGGCTACTACGAGCAGTACTTC.

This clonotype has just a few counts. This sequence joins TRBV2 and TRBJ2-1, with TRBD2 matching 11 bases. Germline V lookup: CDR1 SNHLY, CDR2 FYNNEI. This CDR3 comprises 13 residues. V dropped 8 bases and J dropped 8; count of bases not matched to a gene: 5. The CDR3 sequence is CASGLAGHDEQFF. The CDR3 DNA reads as TGTGCCAGCGGACTAGCGGGCCACGATGAGCAGTTCTTC.

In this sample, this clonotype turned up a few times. The CDR3 loop reads CASSPYRGVYTEAFF. In DNA, the CDR3 is TGTGCCAGCAGCCCTTACAGGGGTGTATACACTGAAGCTTTCTTT. The chain recombines TRBV13 with TRBJ1-1, with TRBD1 identical over 7 bases. After removal of 5 bases from V and 3 bases from J, the junction contained 9 bases not matched to a gene. This CDR3 contains 15 residues. CDR1 is PRHDT and CDR2 is FYEKMQ in the germline V gene (reference sequence).

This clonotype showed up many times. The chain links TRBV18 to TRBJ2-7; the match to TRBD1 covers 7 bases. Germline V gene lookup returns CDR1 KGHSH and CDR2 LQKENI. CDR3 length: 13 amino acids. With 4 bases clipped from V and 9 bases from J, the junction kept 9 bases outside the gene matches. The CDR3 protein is CASSQDRADRQYF. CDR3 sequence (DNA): TGTGCCAGCTCACAAGACAGGGCTGATAGGCAGTACTTC.

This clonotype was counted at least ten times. CDR3 coding DNA: TGTGCCAGCAGCCCACACGGTTACAATGAGCAGTTCTTC. The encoded protein is CASSPHGYNEQFF. The chain uses TRBV3-1 and TRBJ2-1, with D uncertain. V was shortened by 4 bases and J by 4 bases, with 8 bases between the two germline ends. The CDR3 spans 13 residues. Germline V gene data show CDR1 as LGHDT and CDR2 as YNNKEL (reference sequence).